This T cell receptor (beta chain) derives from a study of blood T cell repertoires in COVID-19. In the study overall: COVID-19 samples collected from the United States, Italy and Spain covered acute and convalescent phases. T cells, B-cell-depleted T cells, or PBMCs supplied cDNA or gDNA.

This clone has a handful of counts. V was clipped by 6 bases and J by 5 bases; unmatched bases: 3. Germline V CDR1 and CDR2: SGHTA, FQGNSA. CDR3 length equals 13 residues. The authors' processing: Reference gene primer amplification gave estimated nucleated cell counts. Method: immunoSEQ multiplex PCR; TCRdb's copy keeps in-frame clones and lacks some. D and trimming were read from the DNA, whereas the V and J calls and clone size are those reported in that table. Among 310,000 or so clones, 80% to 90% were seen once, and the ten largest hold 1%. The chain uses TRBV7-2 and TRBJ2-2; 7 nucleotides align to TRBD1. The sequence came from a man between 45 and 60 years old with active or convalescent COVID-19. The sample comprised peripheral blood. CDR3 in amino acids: CASRSTGTGELFF. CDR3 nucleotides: TGTGCCAGCAGATCGACAGGGACCGGGGAGCTGTTTTTT.